This is a list of T cell receptor beta chains from one sample in a study of OX40 agonist ivuxolimab in advanced cancers. TCRdb keeps only in-frame clones here, not all; method: immunoSEQ multiplex PCR. This repertoire shows 85,000 to 100,000 clones, roughly 90% found once; its top ten account for around 0.3%. Sequences were derived from CD4+ or CD8+ T cells sorted from blood, sampled in a trial of the OX40 agonist ivuxolimab. The origin of the receptors is an adult with an advanced solid tumor such as melanoma, head and neck, liver or kidney cancer. CDR3s include the opening cysteine and the closing phenylalanine or tryptophan. A D gene is named only where the DNA matches it firmly. Some rows have no size entry. The others give once, few or many, or a class for an expanded clone.

j_call,clone_size,d_call,v_call,cdr3_nt,cdr3_aa
TRBJ1-1,.,.,TRBV5-6,TGTGCCAGCAGCTTTCGCACGATCATGAACACTGAAGCTTTCTTT,CASSFRTIMNTEAFF
TRBJ2-4,.,TRBD2,TRBV19,TGTGCCAGTAGTACTTTCCGGGAGGGCCGAAACATTCAGTACTTC,CASSTFREGRNIQYF
TRBJ2-7,.,.,TRBV7-9,TGTGCCAGCAGCTCCGCGATTTCGCACGAGCAGTACTTC,CASSSAISHEQYF
TRBJ1-1,.,.,TRBV4-3,TGCGCCAGCAGCCAAGTATTTCTGTCGGGGGTTACCATGAACACTGAAGCTTTCTTT,CASSQVFLSGVTMNTEAFF
TRBJ2-7,.,.,TRBV7-2,TGTGCCAGCAGCTTAGGGACGGGGGCCTCCTACGAGCAGTACTTC,CASSLGTGASYEQYF
TRBJ1-5,.,TRBD1,TRBV6-1,TGTGCCAGCAGTGTAACCATCACAGGGGCCTTCAATCAGCCCCAGCATTTT,CASSVTITGAFNQPQHF
TRBJ2-1,.,.,TRBV11-2,TGTGCCAGCAGCTTAGCGCGGGATATGGGTAATGAGCAGTTCTTC,CASSLARDMGNEQFF
TRBJ2-7,.,.,TRBV27,TGTGCCAGCAGGCCCCAGGGGGGGCACCCATACGAGCAGTACTTC,CASRPQGGHPYEQYF
TRBJ2-7,.,TRBD2,TRBV7-2,TGTGCCAGCAGCTCGGGAGCGGGGTACGAGCAGTACTTC,CASSSGAGYEQYF
TRBJ1-1,.,.,TRBV6-6,TGTGCCGTGACACCTCCACAGGGCTTGACTGAAGCTTTCTTT,CAVTPPQGLTEAFF
TRBJ2-2,once,.,TRBV11-3,TGTGCCAGCAGCTCAAGGGACAGGGAGCTGTTTTTT,CASSSRDRELFF
TRBJ2-2,.,.,TRBV19,TGTGCCAGTAGTACTTTGGGTGGGGAGCTGTTTTTT,CASSTLGGELFF
TRBJ2-1,.,TRBD1,TRBV7-2,TGTGCCAGCAGCTGGCGACAGGGCAATGAGCAGTTCTTC,CASSWRQGNEQFF
TRBJ2-7,.,TRBD1,TRBV7-2,TGTGCCAGCAGCAACCGACAGGGGCCAGCCTACGAGCAGTACTTC,CASSNRQGPAYEQYF
TRBJ2-7,.,.,TRBV15,TGTGCCACCAGCAGGGACCATAGTTACGAGCAGTACTTC,CATSRDHSYEQYF
TRBJ2-7,.,.,TRBV7-9,TGTGCCAGCAGCTTGGGGGCGAGGTACGAGCAGTACTTC,CASSLGARYEQYF
TRBJ1-4,.,.,TRBV5-8,TGTGCCAGCAGCTTGGCCTTGGCAGGGGCGGAAAAACTGTTTTTT,CASSLALAGAEKLFF
TRBJ2-7,.,.,TRBV2,TGTGCCAGCAGTGCTAGAGGGGCCTACGAGCAGTACTTC,CASSARGAYEQYF
TRBJ1-1,.,.,TRBV7-3,TGTGCCAGCAGCTTAACAGGGCTGAACACTGAAGCTTTCTTT,CASSLTGLNTEAFF
TRBJ1-1,.,TRBD1,TRBV11-2,TGTGCCAGCAGCTTTCGGTCTTCGGGACAGGGAATAACTGAAGCTTTCTTT,CASSFRSSGQGITEAFF
TRBJ2-6,.,.,TRBV19,TGTGCCAGTAGTACCGGGCAACGTAGCTCTGGGGCCAACGTCCTGACTTTC,CASSTGQRSSGANVLTF
TRBJ2-1,.,TRBD2,TRBV19,TGTGCCAGTAGTAGGGGGTGGACTAGCGGGAGCTCCTACAATGAGCAGTTCTTC,CASSRGWTSGSSYNEQFF
TRBJ2-3,.,TRBD1,TRBV28,TGTGCCAGCACCTTTTATAGGGGACAGGGGCTCTATACGCAGTATTTT,CASTFYRGQGLYTQYF
TRBJ2-7,.,.,TRBV6-5,TGTGCCAGCAGTTTTATAGCCGGGACCCGACCCTCCGAGCAGTACTTC,CASSFIAGTRPSEQYF
TRBJ2-7,.,TRBD1,TRBV28,TGTGCCAGCAAGCCGGCGGGACAGGATACCTACGAGCAGTACTTC,CASKPAGQDTYEQYF
TRBJ2-7,.,TRBD2,TRBV11-2,TGTGCCAGCAGTTCAGGAGCGGGAGGGACCTACGAGCAGTACTTC,CASSSGAGGTYEQYF
TRBJ2-5,.,.,TRBV6-5,TGTGCCAGCAGTTACGGGGAGCTAAGGGGCCGGGAGACCCAGTACTTC,CASSYGELRGRETQYF
TRBJ2-2,.,.,TRBV10-3,TGTGCCATCAGTGAGGGACGGCTCAATAGTGGGGAGCTGTTTTTT,CAISEGRLNSGELFF
TRBJ2-1,.,.,TRBV5-1,TGCGCCAGCAGCCTTTTGGACAGCGCGGGTGAGCAGTTCTTC,CASSLLDSAGEQFF
TRBJ1-2,.,TRBD1,TRBV5-1,TGCGCCAGCAGCTTAAGACAGGGCTATGGCTACACCTTC,CASSLRQGYGYTF
TRBJ2-2,once,TRBD2,TRBV9,TGTGCCAGCAGCGTATCCGGGAGGCGCACCGGGGAGCTGTTTTTT,CASSVSGRRTGELFF
TRBJ2-5,.,.,TRBV30,TGTGCCTGGAGTGTACGTGGGGGACAAGAGACCCAGTACTTC,CAWSVRGGQETQYF
TRBJ2-5,.,.,TRBV7-3,TGTGCCAGCAGTAAAGTGGCGGGATCGAACCAAGAGACCCAGTACTTC,CASSKVAGSNQETQYF
TRBJ2-4,.,TRBD1,TRBV29-1,TGCAGCGTTGAAAAGGGGGCTGAGGACATTCAGTACTTC,CSVEKGAEDIQYF
TRBJ1-2,.,.,TRBV7-2,TGTGCCAGCAGCTTAAGGGGAGGCGACTATGGCTACACCTTC,CASSLRGGDYGYTF
TRBJ2-3,.,.,TRBV11-2,TGTGCCAGCAGCTTAGGCACCAGCGCGGGGCATACGCAGTATTTT,CASSLGTSAGHTQYF
TRBJ2-7,.,TRBD2,TRBV5-4,TGTGCCAGCAGCTCGGGACTAGCGGTTTACGAGCAGTACTTC,CASSSGLAVYEQYF
TRBJ2-1,.,TRBD1,TRBV19,TGTGCCAGTAGTATCCCCGGGACAGGCTACAATGAGCAGTTCTTC,CASSIPGTGYNEQFF
TRBJ1-1,.,.,TRBV18,TGTGCCAGCTCATCGAATGGGGGGAGGACTGAAGCTTTCTTT,CASSSNGGRTEAFF
TRBJ2-7,.,.,TRBV21-1,TGTGCCAGCAGCAAAGCGGCACTAGCGGGAGGGGCCTACGAGCAGTACTTC,CASSKAALAGGAYEQYF
TRBJ1-5,.,.,TRBV6-5,TGTGCCAGCAGTTACACAGACAGCCCCAATCAGCCCCAGCATTTT,CASSYTDSPNQPQHF
TRBJ2-2,.,TRBD2,TRBV6-1,TGTGCCAGCAGGGAAACTAGCGGGAGTCTGTCCGGGGAGCTGTTTTTT,CASRETSGSLSGELFF
TRBJ1-2,.,TRBD1,TRBV7-2,TGTGCCAGCAGCTCACCGGGACAGGGGTATAACTATGGCTACACCTTC,CASSSPGQGYNYGYTF
TRBJ2-5,.,TRBD2,TRBV2,TGTGCCAGCAGTGGACTAGCGGGAGAAGAGACCCAGTACTTC,CASSGLAGEETQYF
TRBJ1-2,.,.,TRBV9,TGTGCCAGCAGCACTGGATGGGGCTACACCTTC,CASSTGWGYTF
TRBJ1-2,.,TRBD1,TRBV27,TGTGCCAGCAGTCCGGCGGGGACAGGCAATGGCTACACCTTC,CASSPAGTGNGYTF
TRBJ2-7,.,.,TRBV5-5,TGTGCCAGCAGCTTGGTCGGATACGAGCAGTACTTC,CASSLVGYEQYF
TRBJ2-3,.,.,TRBV12-2,.,CASRSGRVASGTDTQYF
TRBJ1-1,.,TRBD1,TRBV7-2,TGTGCCAGCAGCCAGGACAGGGTGGCTACTGAAGCTTTCTTT,CASSQDRVATEAFF
TRBJ2-5,.,TRBD2,TRBV19,TGTGCCAGTAGTACTCCAGGCCTAACTAGCGGGAGGGCCGGGGAGACCCAGTACTTC,CASSTPGLTSGRAGETQYF
TRBJ2-2,.,.,TRBV28,TGTGCCAGCAGCCGGACACGCACCGGGGAGCTGTTTTTT,CASSRTRTGELFF
TRBJ1-5,once,TRBD1,TRBV19,TGTGCCAGTAGTATCCAGGGACAGAATCAGCCCCAGCATTTT,CASSIQGQNQPQHF
TRBJ2-7,.,TRBD2,TRBV5-1,TGCGCCAGCAGCTTGGATGGACTAGCGGGAGTAGGCGAGCAGTACTTC,CASSLDGLAGVGEQYF
TRBJ2-5,.,TRBD1,TRBV5-4,TGTGCCAGCAGCCGACAGGGGGGGGTCCAAGAGACCCAGTACTTC,CASSRQGGVQETQYF
TRBJ1-2,.,.,TRBV6-4,TGTGCCAGCAGTCTCAGCCATGGGGGGCCCTATGGCTACACCTTC,CASSLSHGGPYGYTF
TRBJ2-1,.,TRBD2,TRBV4-2,TGTGCCAGCAGCCTCTCGGTCTTTGCTAGCGGGAGTTACAATGAGCAGTTCTTC,CASSLSVFASGSYNEQFF